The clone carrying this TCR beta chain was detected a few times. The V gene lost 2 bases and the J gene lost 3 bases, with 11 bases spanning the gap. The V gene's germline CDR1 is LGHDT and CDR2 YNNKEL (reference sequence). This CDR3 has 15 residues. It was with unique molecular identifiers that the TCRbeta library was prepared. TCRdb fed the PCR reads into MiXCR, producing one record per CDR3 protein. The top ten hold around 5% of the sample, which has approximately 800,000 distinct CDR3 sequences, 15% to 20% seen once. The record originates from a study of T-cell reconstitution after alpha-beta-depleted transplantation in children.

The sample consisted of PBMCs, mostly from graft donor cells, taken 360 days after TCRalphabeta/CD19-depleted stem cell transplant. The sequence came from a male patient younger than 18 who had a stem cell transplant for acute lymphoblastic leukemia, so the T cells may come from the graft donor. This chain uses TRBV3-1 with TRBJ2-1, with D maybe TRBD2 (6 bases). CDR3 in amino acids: CASSQRASDYNEQFF. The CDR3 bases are TGTGCCAGCAGCCAACGGGCTAGCGACTACAATGAGCAGTTCTTC.